Here is one T cell receptor (beta chain) with its context. What it binds is unknown. The data derive from a study of cytomegalovirus exposure and HLA in healthy donors. General study points: Rarity marked most TCR sequences, yet some public TCRs occurred in many donors. Reports showed the classifier diagnosing cytomegalovirus status with high specificity and sensitivity.

The study ran its PCR with 60 Vbeta and 13 Jbeta primers. Clones were read by immunoSEQ multiplex PCR, and TCRdb kept only the in-frame ones, dropping some. The sample shows some 100,000 clones, more than 65% of them seen only once. CDR1 is SGHRS, CDR2 YFSETQ, per germline. This CDR3 has 15 residues. Trimming took 0 bases from V and 0 from J, leaving 7 bases between them. The chain recombines TRBV5-1 with TRBJ1-3, with D unresolved. The origin of this receptor is a woman aged 18-35 years in good health and CMV-seropositive. The material sequenced was PBMCs. The CDR3 sequence is CASSLALDSGNTIYF. In nucleotides, the CDR3 is TGCGCCAGCAGCTTGGCCTTAGACTCTGGAAACACCATATATTTT.